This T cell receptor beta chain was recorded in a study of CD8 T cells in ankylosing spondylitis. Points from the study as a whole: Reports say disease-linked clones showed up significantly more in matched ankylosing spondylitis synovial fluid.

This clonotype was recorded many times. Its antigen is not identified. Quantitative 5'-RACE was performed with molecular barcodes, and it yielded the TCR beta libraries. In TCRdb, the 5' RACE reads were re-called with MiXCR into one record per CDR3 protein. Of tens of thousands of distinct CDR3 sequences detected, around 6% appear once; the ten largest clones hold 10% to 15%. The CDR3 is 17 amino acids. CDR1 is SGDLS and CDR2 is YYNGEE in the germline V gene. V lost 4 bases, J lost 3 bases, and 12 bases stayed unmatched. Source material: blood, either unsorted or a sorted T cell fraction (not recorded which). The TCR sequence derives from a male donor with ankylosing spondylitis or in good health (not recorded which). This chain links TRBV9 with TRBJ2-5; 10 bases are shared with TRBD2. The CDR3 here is CASSTQPGTSAEETQYF. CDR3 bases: TGTGCCAGCAGCACACAACCCGGGACTAGCGCCGAAGAGACCCAGTACTTC.